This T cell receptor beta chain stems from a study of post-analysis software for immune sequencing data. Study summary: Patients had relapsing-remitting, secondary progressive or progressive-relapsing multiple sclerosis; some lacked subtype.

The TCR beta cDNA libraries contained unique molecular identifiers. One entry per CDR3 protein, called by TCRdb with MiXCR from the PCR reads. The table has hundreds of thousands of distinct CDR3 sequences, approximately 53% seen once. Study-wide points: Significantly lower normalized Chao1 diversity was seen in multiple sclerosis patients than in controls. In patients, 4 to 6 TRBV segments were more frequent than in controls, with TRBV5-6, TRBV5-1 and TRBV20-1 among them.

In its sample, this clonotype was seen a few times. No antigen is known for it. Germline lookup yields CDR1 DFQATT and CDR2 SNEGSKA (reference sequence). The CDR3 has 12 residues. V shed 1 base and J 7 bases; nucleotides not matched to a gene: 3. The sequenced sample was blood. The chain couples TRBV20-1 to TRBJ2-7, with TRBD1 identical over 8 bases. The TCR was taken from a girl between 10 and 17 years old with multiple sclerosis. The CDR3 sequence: CSARVQGGEQYF. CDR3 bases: TGCAGTGCTAGAGTACAGGGGGGTGAGCAGTACTTC.